A single sample is the source of the 13 T cell receptor beta chains below, sequenced in a study of CD8 T cells in ankylosing spondylitis. TCRdb re-derived calls from the 5' RACE reads in MiXCR, one entry per CDR3 protein. This sample yields 250,000 to 400,000 distinct CDR3 sequences, of which approximately 10% are seen a single time; roughly 9.1% belongs to the top ten. Sequencing was done on a sample of blood, either unsorted or a sorted T cell fraction (not recorded which). The receptors here all came from a female donor with ankylosing spondylitis or in good health (not recorded which).

This clonotype was counted only a few times. The V and J genes are TRBV5-1 and TRBJ2-1; no definite D call. The CDR3 consists of 15 residues. V lost 4 bases and J lost 0, with 11 bases in between. Per germline, CDR1 SGHRS and CDR2 YFSETQ. The CDR3 nucleotides are TGCGCCAGCAGCCTTGACACGAGCTCCTACAATGAGCAGTTCTTC. Translated: CASSLDTSSYNEQFF.

This clonotype was detected ten times or more. This chain connects TRBV4-2 to TRBJ1-2, with 7 nucleotides matching TRBD1. With 4 bases clipped from V and 6 bases from J, the junction kept 2 bases outside the gene matches. The germline gives CDR1 LGHNA, CDR2 YNFKEQ. The CDR3 is 12 amino acids. CDR3 sequence: CASSLTGNGYTF. The DNA of the CDR3 is TGTGCCAGCAGCCTGACAGGGAATGGCTACACCTTC.

This chain connects TRBV5-1 to TRBJ2-5; D is perhaps TRBD2 (6 bases). V lost 3 bases to trimming and J lost 5 bases, with 14 bases between them. The length of the CDR3 is 14 residues. In germline, CDR1 is SGHRS, CDR2 YFSETQ. The CDR3 DNA sequence: TGCGCCAGCAGCTCCGCCTCGGGGGTGGAGACCCAGTACTTC. This codes for CASSSASGVETQYF. Together with reference TRBV5-1 and TRBJ2-5, the CDR3 gives the full variable domain: KAGVTQTPRYLIKTRGQQVTLSCSPISGHRSVSWYQQTPGQGLQFLFEYFSETQRNKGNFPGRFSGRQFSNSRSEMNVSTLELGDSALYLCASSSASGVETQYFGPGTRLLVL.

This clonotype was found many times. This chain joins TRBV29-1 and TRBJ2-1; D unresolved. Trimming removed 0 bases at V and 1 base at J, with 1 base between. The CDR3 is 12 amino acids. CDR1 and CDR2 from the germline V gene are SQVTM and ANQGSEA. The CDR3 protein is CSVEESYNEQFF. DNA of the CDR3: TGCAGCGTTGAAGAGTCCTACAATGAGCAGTTCTTC.

V is TRBV20-1 and J is TRBJ1-2; unclear D gene. Trimming cost V 0 bases and J 4 bases, with 21 bases left between them. The CDR3 has 17 residues. The germline V gene has CDR1 DFQATT and CDR2 SNEGSKA (reference sequence). CDR3 residues: CSARDPRGGGLVYGYTF. The CDR3 DNA is TGCAGTGCTAGAGATCCTCGCGGCGGAGGGCTAGTCTATGGCTACACCTTC.

This clonotype was detected many times. The V call is TRBV5-1, the J call TRBJ1-1; 8 bases agree with TRBD1. The V segment lost 0 bases and the J segment 5 bases; nucleotides outside the gene matches: 0. Germline-derived CDR1 and CDR2 are SGHRS and YFSETQ. This CDR3 region has 13 residues. The CDR3 here is CASSLDRGTEAFF. The CDR3 DNA reads as TGCGCCAGCAGCTTGGACAGGGGGACTGAAGCTTTCTTT.

The chain has TRBV20-1 and TRBJ1-5, with D tentatively TRBD1 (5 bases). CDR3 length: 9 amino acids. V lost 6 bases and J 14 bases, leaving 11 bases between the germline ends. Germline CDR1 reads DFQATT; CDR2 reads SNEGSKA (reference sequence). The CDR3 bases are TGCAGTGCCGGGTGGGACGAGCATTTT. Encoded protein: CSAGWDEHF.

This clonotype was seen more than once but under ten times. This sequence joins TRBV18 and TRBJ1-1, with TRBD1 matching 9 bases. The CDR3 length is 15 residues. Germline V CDR1 and CDR2: KGHSH, LQKENI. Unmatched junction bases numbered 3, after V lost 3 bases and J lost 1 base. The CDR3 loop is CASSPKTGGNTEAFF. DNA for the CDR3: TGTGCCAGCTCACCCAAGACAGGGGGGAACACTGAAGCTTTCTTT.

This clonotype was detected many times. The chain couples TRBV20-1 to TRBJ2-7; D uncertain. The CDR3 runs to 15 residues. The V end lost 5 bases, the J end lost 0 bases, and 17 bases lay between the germline ends. Germline assignment: CDR1 DFQATT and CDR2 SNEGSKA (reference sequence). The chain's CDR3 is CSAPDRPTNSYEQYF. The CDR3 region has the DNA TGCAGTGCTCCCGATCGACCGACAAACTCCTACGAGCAGTACTTC.

This clonotype came up many times. The rearrangement links TRBV7-6 to TRBJ1-1; TRBD1 is a possible D gene (5 bases). Germline CDR1 and CDR2: SGHVS and FNYEAQ. The CDR3 spans 15 residues. Trimming took 2 bases from V and 0 from J, leaving 10 bases between them. The CDR3 DNA sequence: TGTGCCAGCAGCTTATCTGCAGGGATGAACACTGAAGCTTTCTTT. This gives the protein CASSLSAGMNTEAFF.

The CDR3 bases are TGTGCCAGCAGTTTCAGACAGTCGGCCTATGGCTACACCTTC. This encodes CASSFRQSAYGYTF. The chain carries TRBV12-3 or TRBV12-4 and TRBJ1-2; possibly TRBD1 for D (5 bases). The CDR3 runs to 14 residues. Trimming removed 3 bases at V and 4 bases at J, with 12 bases between.

The rearrangement uses TRBV5-8 and TRBJ1-5; D is ambiguous. The ends were cut back, 4 bases at V and 4 bases at J, with 6 bases in the middle. The CDR3 length is 12 residues. CDR1 and CDR2 (germline): SGHTS, YDEGEE. The CDR3 loop is CASSGLNQPQHF. CDR3 DNA: TGTGCCAGCAGCGGGCTAAATCAGCCCCAGCATTTT.

The CDR3 region has the DNA TGTGCCAGCGGTCTAGCGGGAGTAGGAGAGACCCAGTACTTC. Encoded protein: CASGLAGVGETQYF. V gene TRBV12-3 or TRBV12-4 combines with J gene TRBJ2-5; 10 bases line up with TRBD2. J was trimmed by 4 bases and V by 8 bases; bases with no gene match: 7. There are 14 residues in the CDR3.